The 22 T cell receptor beta chains below all came from one sample that was sequenced in a study of cytomegalovirus exposure and HLA in healthy donors. Amplification used 60 Vbeta primers and 13 Jbeta primers. Only in-frame clones appear in the TCRdb table, and some are missing; sequencing was by immunoSEQ multiplex PCR. The table shows about 96,000 clones, with roughly 79% occurring only once. The source material was PBMCs. Source of these receptors: a female donor in good health and CMV-seropositive.

The rearrangement joins TRBV30 to TRBJ1-5; 10 bases line up with TRBD1. Germline V CDR1 and CDR2: GTSNPN, SVGIG (reference sequence). V dropped 5 bases and J dropped 7; count of bases not matched to a gene: 5. This CDR3 is 13 amino acids long. As DNA, the CDR3 is TGTGCCTGGGTTGGACAGGGGGGCCAGCCCCAGCATTTT. This translates into CAWVGQGGQPQHF.

The rearrangement uses TRBV25-1 and TRBJ2-5; 9 bases align to TRBD2. After removal of 3 bases from V and 2 bases from J, the junction contained 10 bases not matched to a gene. Germline V CDR1 and CDR2: MGHDK, SYGVNS. There are 17 residues in the CDR3. As DNA, the CDR3 is TGTGCCAGCAGTGAGCGAAGGGCTAGCGGGATACAAGAGACCCAGTACTTC. It codes for CASSERRASGIQETQYF.

DNA for the CDR3: TGTGCCAGCAGTGAAGTGGGAGGAACCTACAATGAGCAGTTCTTC. It translates to CASSEVGGTYNEQFF. This sequence joins TRBV25-1 and TRBJ2-1; D is possibly TRBD2 (6 bases). From germline, CDR1 is MGHDK and CDR2 SYGVNS. CDR3 size: 15 residues. The V and J ends lost 2 bases and 2 bases respectively, with 10 bases between them.

The chain carries TRBV20-1 and TRBJ1-2, with D unclear. Germline values: CDR1 DFQATT, CDR2 SNEGSKA (reference sequence). V shed 3 bases and J shed 8 bases, with 7 bases lying between them. The CDR3 consists of 10 residues. CDR3 nucleotides: TGCAGTGCTAGGACCGGGGGCTACACCTTC. Its protein is CSARTGGYTF.

V and J are TRBV2 and TRBJ2-2, with D perhaps matching TRBD2 (6 bases). V was cut by 4 bases and J by 0 bases, with 18 bases left in between. The CDR3 has 18 amino acids. Germline values: CDR1 SNHLY, CDR2 FYNNEI. CDR3 DNA sequence: TGTGCCAGCAGTGTCATCCCCGGGGCTAGCGCGAACACCGGGGAGCTGTTTTTT. Its translation is CASSVIPGASANTGELFF.

The chain links TRBV4-2 to TRBJ2-1, with TRBD2 matching 8 bases. V lost 0 bases and J lost 8; bases outside the gene matches: 9. Germline V lookup: CDR1 LGHNA, CDR2 YNFKEQ. The CDR3 spans 16 residues. The CDR3 region has the DNA TGTGCCAGCAGCCAAGATCTTACGGGGGGGCCGGATGAGCAGTTCTTC. Amino acid sequence: CASSQDLTGGPDEQFF.

The V gene is TRBV29-1, the J gene TRBJ2-7, with D perhaps matching TRBD2 (5 bases). V was pared by 4 bases and J by 7 bases, with 11 bases between. The germline gives CDR1 SQVTM, CDR2 ANQGSEA. This CDR3 comprises 11 residues. CDR3 sequence reads: CSVAGGGEQYF. CDR3 DNA sequence: TGCAGCGTTGCTGGCGGAGGAGAGCAGTACTTC.

The J gene is TRBJ1-2, the V gene TRBV28; perhaps TRBD1 as D (5 bases). The V gene's germline CDR1 is MDHEN and CDR2 SYDVKM. Deletions cut 5 bases from V and 9 bases from J, with 19 bases between. The CDR3 runs 14 residues. CDR3 bases: TGTGCCAGCAGTAGCCTGGCGGGGCCTAATAGCTACACCTTC. Translating it yields CASSSLAGPNSYTF.

The V call is TRBV4-1, the J call TRBJ2-2; TRBD2 matches 8 bases. Germline values: CDR1 MGHRA, CDR2 YSYEKL. The CDR3 runs to 17 residues. Trimming cost V 1 base and J 8 bases; bases outside gene matches: 12. CDR3 nucleotide sequence: TGCGCCAGCAGCCAAGGGGGAGCGGGGGCCGCAGGGGGGGAGCTGTTTTTT. It codes for CASSQGGAGAAGGELFF.

The rearrangement uses TRBV4-2 and TRBJ2-1; the D gene is possibly TRBD2 (6 bases). This CDR3 is built from 15 residues. V lost 4 bases and J 0 bases, leaving 10 bases between the germline ends. The germline gives CDR1 LGHNA, CDR2 YNFKEQ. CDR3 bases: TGTGCCAGCAGCCCCGGGACTCGCTCCTACAATGAGCAGTTCTTC. It specifies CASSPGTRSYNEQFF.

This chain connects TRBV4-1 to TRBJ2-7; D may be TRBD1 (7 bases). Germline CDR1 and CDR2: MGHRA and YSYEKL. This CDR3 contains 16 residues. V shed 3 bases and J shed 2 bases, with 17 bases lying between them. CDR3: CASSHPWRGTAYEQYF. The DNA for the CDR3 is TGCGCCAGCAGCCATCCGTGGAGGGGGACAGCCTACGAGCAGTACTTC.

The genes are TRBV6-4 and TRBJ2-2; 10 bases agree with TRBD2. V gave up 0 bases and J gave up 7 bases; unmatched junction bases: 8. Germline-derived CDR1 and CDR2 are MRHNA and SNTAGT. This CDR3 contains 17 residues. As DNA, the CDR3 is TGTGCCAGCAGTGACTCAGCTAGCGGGAGTGCTGTCGGGGAGCTGTTTTTT. Translating it yields CASSDSASGSAVGELFF.

V and J are TRBV29-1 and TRBJ1-1; 10 nucleotides match TRBD1. From germline, CDR1 is SQVTM and CDR2 ANQGSEA. The CDR3 runs to 14 residues. With 3 bases clipped from V and 4 bases from J, the junction kept 5 bases outside the gene matches. As DNA, the CDR3 is TGCAGCGTTGACAGACAGGGGGCAGGCACTGAAGCTTTCTTT. Protein product: CSVDRQGAGTEAFF.

This clone was found a few times. The CDR3 protein is CASSLGTGDGYTF. In DNA, the CDR3 is TGTGCCAGCAGCTTAGGGACAGGGGATGGCTACACCTTC. The gene calls are TRBV7-2 and TRBJ1-2; 9 nucleotides agree with TRBD1. Trimming removed 1 base from V and 6 bases from J; junction bases left unmatched: 0. CDR1 and CDR2 from the germline V gene are SGHTA and FQGNSA. This CDR3 spans 13 amino acids.

This clone was observed once. The gene calls are TRBV6-1 and TRBJ2-1, with TRBD2 matching 9 bases. The germline gives CDR1 MNHNS, CDR2 SASEGT. V trimming: 6 bases; J trimming: 0 bases; junction bases outside the gene matches: 3. The CDR3 loop spans 15 amino acids. This chain's CDR3 is CASSRLAASYNEQFF. The CDR3, as DNA: TGTGCCAGCAGCCGACTAGCGGCCTCCTACAATGAGCAGTTCTTC.

The chain combines TRBV7-3 with TRBJ1-2; D is possibly TRBD1 (6 bases). Trimming stripped 5 bases from V and 4 bases from J, with 14 bases between. Germline V lookup: CDR1 SGHTA, CDR2 FQGTGA. The CDR3 extends over 14 amino acids. The CDR3 bases are TGTGCCAGCAGCCCCAAGGGGGGGGTCTATGGCTACACCTTC. It is translated as CASSPKGGVYGYTF. Filled out from reference TRBV7-3 and TRBJ1-2, the complete variable domain reads GAGVSQTPSNKVTEKGKYVELRCDPISGHTALYWYRQSLGQGPEFLIYFQGTGAADDSGLPNDRFFAVRPEGSVSTLKIQRTERGDSAVYLCASSPKGGVYGYTFGSGTRLTVV.

The chain is built from TRBV19 and TRBJ2-4; 8 bases fit TRBD1. The CDR3 extends over 13 amino acids. With V trimmed by 4 bases and J by 4 bases, 0 bases remained unmatched. Germline CDR1 LNHDA, CDR2 SQIVND (reference sequence). The CDR3 loop is CASSRQGKNIQYF. The CDR3 DNA sequence: TGTGCCAGTAGTAGACAGGGGAAAAACATTCAGTACTTC.

This clone turned up a few times. This rearrangement joins TRBV5-6 to TRBJ2-1, with 7 bases lining up with TRBD1. The trim removed 4 bases at V and 11 bases at J, leaving 6 bases unmatched. Germline V gene lookup returns CDR1 SGHDT and CDR2 YYEEEE. The CDR3 is made up of 12 amino acids. The CDR3 DNA sequence: TGTGCCAGCAGCCAGCAGACAGGGAAGCAGTTCTTC. It yields the protein CASSQQTGKQFF.

The V gene is TRBV14, the J gene TRBJ2-7, with D perhaps matching TRBD1 (6 bases). Germline V gives CDR1 SGHDN, CDR2 FVKESK. The CDR3 covers 16 residues. V lost 3 bases to trimming and J lost 3 bases, with 18 bases between them. The CDR3 here is CASSQYRVGTHYEQYF. In nucleotides, the CDR3 is TGTGCCAGCAGCCAGTACAGGGTGGGGACACACTACGAGCAGTACTTC. Full variable domain (missing parts from reference TRBV14 and TRBJ2-7): EAGVTQFPSHSVIEKGQTVTLRCDPISGHDNLYWYRRVMGKEIKFLLHFVKESKQDESGMPNNRFLAERTGGTYSTLKVQPAELEDSGVYFCASSQYRVGTHYEQYFGPGTRLTVT.

This chain links TRBV7-8 with TRBJ2-3, with D perhaps TRBD2 (6 bases). Germline assignment: CDR1 SGHVS and CDR2 FQNEAQ. Trimming removed 2 bases from V and 1 base from J, with 10 bases in between. The length of the CDR3 is 15 residues. CDR3 nucleotide sequence: TGTGCCAGCAGCTTATTTCAGCGGGGCACAGATACGCAGTATTTT. Its protein is CASSLFQRGTDTQYF.

V gene TRBV20-1 combines with J gene TRBJ2-5, with D unresolved. Between the trimmed V and J ends, which lost 6 bases and 5 bases, there was a span of 10 bases. The CDR3 extends over 11 amino acids. In germline, CDR1 is DFQATT, CDR2 SNEGSKA (reference sequence). The CDR3 nucleotides are TGCAGTGCCAGCGAGTGGGAGACCCAGTACTTC. Translation: CSASEWETQYF.

This sequence joins TRBV7-2 and TRBJ1-2; D unclear. The CDR3 contains 15 residues. V dropped 5 bases and J dropped 5 bases, with 18 bases sitting between them. CDR1 is SGHTA, CDR2 FQGNSA, per germline. Here the CDR3 reads CASSLLGGASYGYTF. As DNA, the CDR3 is TGTGCCAGCAGCCTCTTGGGAGGAGCCTCTTATGGCTACACCTTC. Combining the CDR3 with reference TRBV7-2 and TRBJ1-2 gives the whole variable domain GAGVSQSPSNKVTEKGKDVELRCDPISGHTALYWYRQSLGQGLEFLIYFQGNSAPDKSGLPSDRFSAERTGGSVSTLTIQRTQQEDSAVYLCASSLLGGASYGYTFGSGTRLTVV.